What follows are 9 T cell receptor beta chains derived from one specimen sequenced in a study of OX40 agonist ivuxolimab in advanced cancers. The table came from immunoSEQ multiplex PCR; TCRdb's copy has only in-frame clones and leaves some out. The data show some 99,000 clones, 87% seen once. The specimen comprised CD4+ or CD8+ T cells sorted from blood, sampled in a trial of the OX40 agonist ivuxolimab. The source of these receptors is an adult with an advanced solid tumor such as melanoma, head and neck, liver or kidney cancer.

The V and J genes are TRBV19 and TRBJ2-7; 8 nucleotides agree with TRBD2. This CDR3 comprises 15 residues. In germline, CDR1 is LNHDA, CDR2 SQIVND (reference sequence). V shed 6 bases, J shed 0 bases, and the junction held 7 bases outside the gene matches. The DNA of the CDR3 is TGTGCCAGTAGCCCGGCGGGACTAGGCTCCTACGAGCAGTACTTC. This translates into CASSPAGLGSYEQYF.

The chain couples TRBV6-6 to TRBJ1-2; TRBD1 is a possible D gene (6 bases). The ends were cut back, 6 bases at V and 4 bases at J, with 9 bases in the middle. The CDR3 contains 12 residues. Germline V gene lookup returns CDR1 MNHNY and CDR2 SVGAGI (reference sequence). CDR3 region: CASRQGGYGYTF. The DNA of the CDR3 is TGTGCCAGCAGACAGGGAGGCTATGGCTACACCTTC.

The chain links TRBV29-1 to TRBJ1-2; maybe TRBD1 (5 bases). The germline CDR1 and CDR2 sequences are SQVTM and ANQGSEA. The germline V and J ends were trimmed by 7 bases and 5 bases, with 11 bases remaining between them. There are 11 residues in the CDR3. The CDR3 here is CSGGTDYGYTF. CDR3 sequence (DNA): TGCAGCGGTGGGACGGATTATGGCTACACCTTC.

This sequence joins TRBV19 and TRBJ1-4, with 9 nucleotides matching TRBD1. The germline CDR1 and CDR2 sequences are LNHDA and SQIVND (reference sequence). J gave up 6 bases and V 7 bases, and 15 bases lay outside the gene matches. CDR3 length: 17 residues. The CDR3 region has the DNA TGTGCCAGTACCAGCATATCGCCGGACAGGGGAGATGAAAAACTGTTTTTT. This encodes CASTSISPDRGDEKLFF.

The chain carries TRBV9 and TRBJ1-1; no clear D gene. Germline V gives CDR1 SGDLS, CDR2 YYNGEE. The V gene lost 0 bases and the J gene lost 5 bases, with 5 bases spanning the gap. The CDR3 runs 12 residues. The CDR3 bases are TGTGCCAGCAGCGTAGGAGGGACTGAAGCTTTCTTT. The encoded protein is CASSVGGTEAFF.

V gene TRBV14 combines with J gene TRBJ2-5; D is uncertain. V lost 3 bases to trimming and J lost 1 base, with 12 bases between them. The CDR3 sequence is 15 residues long. Germline values: CDR1 SGHDN, CDR2 FVKESK. In nucleotides, the CDR3 is TGTGCCAGCAGCCAGTTTTCCGGGCCCCAAGAGACCCAGTACTTC. Translation: CASSQFSGPQETQYF.

The chain carries TRBV5-4 and TRBJ2-7; weak D call: TRBD2 (5 bases). The ends were cut back, 6 bases at V and 2 bases at J, with 21 bases in the middle. Germline assignment: CDR1 SGHNT and CDR2 YYREEE (reference sequence). CDR3 length: 16 residues. CDR3 residues: CASIPDGDRGTYEQYF. In DNA, the CDR3 is TGTGCCAGCATCCCCGACGGCGATCGGGGAACCTACGAGCAGTACTTC.

The genes are TRBV2 and TRBJ1-1; unclear D gene. The CDR3 covers 13 residues. Trimming took off 6 bases at V and 10 bases at J, with 18 bases between the two ends. Germline lookup yields CDR1 SNHLY and CDR2 FYNNEI. The CDR3 DNA reads TGTGCCAGCAGCCTCGACGCGACTCAACGAGCTTTCTTT. Protein: CASSLDATQRAFF.

The chain carries TRBV6-5 and TRBJ2-5, with D possibly being TRBD1 (5 bases). V was trimmed by 3 bases and J by 1 base, leaving 9 bases between them. The CDR3 is 14 residues long. Germline V gene sequence: CDR1 MNHEY, CDR2 SVGAGI. Here the CDR3 reads CASSYGASQETQYF. The CDR3 DNA reads TGTGCCAGCAGTTATGGGGCTAGCCAAGAGACCCAGTACTTC.